This T cell receptor (beta chain) is from a study of cytomegalovirus exposure and HLA in healthy donors. V gave up 5 bases and J gave up 2 bases; unmatched junction bases: 8. The germline V gene encodes CDR1 SGHTA and CDR2 FQGNSA. The CDR3 spans 15 residues. A multiplex PCR was run with 60 Vbeta primers and 13 Jbeta primers. Libraries were prepared by immunoSEQ multiplex PCR; TCRdb keeps only in-frame clonotypes and omits some of them. The sample has 200,000 or so clones, about four fifths seen once. Source material: PBMCs. The receptor was isolated from a woman in her 30s in good health and CMV-seropositive. The chain carries TRBV7-2 and TRBJ2-7, with 8 bases identical to TRBD1. CDR3 amino acids: CASSLDRAPTYEQYF. The CDR3, as DNA: TGTGCCAGCAGCCTGGACAGGGCTCCAACCTACGAGCAGTACTTC. Variable domain in full (rest from reference TRBV7-2 and TRBJ2-7): GAGVSQSPSNKVTEKGKDVELRCDPISGHTALYWYRQSLGQGLEFLIYFQGNSAPDKSGLPSDRFSAERTGGSVSTLTIQRTQQEDSAVYLCASSLDRAPTYEQYFGPGTRLTVT.